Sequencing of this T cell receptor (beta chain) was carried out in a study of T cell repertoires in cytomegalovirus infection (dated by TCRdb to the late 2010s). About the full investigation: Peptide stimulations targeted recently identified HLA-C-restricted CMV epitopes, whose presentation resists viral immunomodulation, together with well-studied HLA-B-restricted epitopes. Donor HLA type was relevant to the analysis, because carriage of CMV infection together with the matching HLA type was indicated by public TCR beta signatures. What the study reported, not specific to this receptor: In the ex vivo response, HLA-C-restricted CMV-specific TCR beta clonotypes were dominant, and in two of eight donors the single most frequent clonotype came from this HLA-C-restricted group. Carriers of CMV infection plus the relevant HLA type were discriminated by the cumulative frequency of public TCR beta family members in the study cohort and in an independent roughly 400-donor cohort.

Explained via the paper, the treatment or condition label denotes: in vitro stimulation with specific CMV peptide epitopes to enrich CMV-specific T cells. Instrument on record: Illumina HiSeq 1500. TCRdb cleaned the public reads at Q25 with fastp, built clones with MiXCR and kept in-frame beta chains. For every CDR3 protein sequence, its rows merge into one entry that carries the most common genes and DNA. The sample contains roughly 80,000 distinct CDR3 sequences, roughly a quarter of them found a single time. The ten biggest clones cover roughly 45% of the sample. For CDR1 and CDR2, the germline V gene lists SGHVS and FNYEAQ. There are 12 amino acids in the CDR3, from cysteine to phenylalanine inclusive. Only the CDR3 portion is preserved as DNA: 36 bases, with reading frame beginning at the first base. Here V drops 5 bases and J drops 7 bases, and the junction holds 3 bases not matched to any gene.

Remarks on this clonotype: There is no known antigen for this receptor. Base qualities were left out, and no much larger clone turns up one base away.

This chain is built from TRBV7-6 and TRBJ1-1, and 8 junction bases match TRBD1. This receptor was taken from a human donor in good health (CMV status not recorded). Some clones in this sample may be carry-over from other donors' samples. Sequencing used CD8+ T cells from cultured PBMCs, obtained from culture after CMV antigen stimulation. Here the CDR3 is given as CASSRGQDEAFF. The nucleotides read TGTGCCAGCAGCCGGGGACAGGATGAAGCTTTCTTT.